This T cell receptor (beta chain) was identified in a study of CD8+CD57+ T cells in acquired aplastic anemia. Study summary: DNA from sorted CD4+ and CD8+ cells averaged approximately 2.9 ug. Study conclusions and caveats: Patient and control CD8+ Simpson's diversity was not significantly different. Around 29 shared CD8+ CDR3s appeared highly expressed within patients' immunodominant clones.

The germline CDR1 and CDR2 sequences are DFQATT and SNEGSKA (reference sequence). The CDR3 runs 13 residues. V dropped 0 bases and J dropped 4 bases, with 9 bases sitting between them. The study profiled TCR beta VDJ and CDR3 using genomic DNA as template. TCRdb itself ran the reads through MiXCR, one entry per CDR3 protein. The data contain about 120,000 distinct CDR3 sequences, 50% to 60% of them singletons. Before being chosen for sequencing, patients had shown CD8+CD57+ cell expansion by flow cytometry. Diagnosis of severe acquired aplastic anemia applied to all patients. Regarding this clonotype: Its antigen is unknown.

The clonotype was recovered from a human donor with aplastic anemia. The specimen sequenced was sorted CD4+, CD8+, or CD8+CD57+ T cells (not recorded which) from PBMCs. The chain carries TRBV20-1 and TRBJ1-1, with D uncertain. CDR3 bases: TGCAGTGCTAGAGATCGGTGGAGCACTGAAGCTTTCTTT. It is translated as CSARDRWSTEAFF.